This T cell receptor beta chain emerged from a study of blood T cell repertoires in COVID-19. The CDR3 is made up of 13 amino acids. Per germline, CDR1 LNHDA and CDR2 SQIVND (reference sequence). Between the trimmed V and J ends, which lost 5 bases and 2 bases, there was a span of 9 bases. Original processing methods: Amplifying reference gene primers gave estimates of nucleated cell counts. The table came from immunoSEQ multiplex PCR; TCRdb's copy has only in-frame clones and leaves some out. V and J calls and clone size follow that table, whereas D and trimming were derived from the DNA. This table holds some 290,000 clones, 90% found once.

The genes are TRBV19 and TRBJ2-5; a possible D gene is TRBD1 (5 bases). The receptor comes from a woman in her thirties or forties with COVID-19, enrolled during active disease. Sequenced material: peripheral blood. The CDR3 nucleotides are TGTGCCAGTAGTGTGACAGAACAAGAGACCCAGTACTTC. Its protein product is CASSVTEQETQYF.